This TCR beta chain was sequenced for a study of CD8 T cells in ankylosing spondylitis. General study results and limits: Enrichment of disease-linked clones was reportedly significant in matched ankylosing spondylitis synovial fluid. Seemingly distinctive of ankylosing spondylitis blood was a TCR beta motif formed by eight highly homologous variants. Earlier studies detected some motif variants in reactive arthritis synovial fluid and blood.

On this clonotype: What it binds is not known.

Molecular-barcoded quantitative 5'-RACE produced these TCR beta libraries. In TCRdb, the 5' RACE reads were re-called with MiXCR into one record per CDR3 protein. The sample contains some 840,000 distinct CDR3 sequences, about 12% of which appear only once. The receptor's source is a male donor with ankylosing spondylitis. The sample consisted of blood, either unsorted or a sorted T cell fraction (not recorded which).

For the CDR3, the DNA is TGTGCCAGCAGCGCCGGGACTAGCGGGGACGCAGATACGCAGTATTTT. Protein: CASSAGTSGDADTQYF. V usage is TRBV9 and J usage is TRBJ2-3, with TRBD2 matching 13 bases. From germline, CDR1 is SGDLS and CDR2 YYNGEE. The CDR3 is 16 amino acids. J gave up 4 bases and V 3 bases, and 5 bases lay outside the gene matches.